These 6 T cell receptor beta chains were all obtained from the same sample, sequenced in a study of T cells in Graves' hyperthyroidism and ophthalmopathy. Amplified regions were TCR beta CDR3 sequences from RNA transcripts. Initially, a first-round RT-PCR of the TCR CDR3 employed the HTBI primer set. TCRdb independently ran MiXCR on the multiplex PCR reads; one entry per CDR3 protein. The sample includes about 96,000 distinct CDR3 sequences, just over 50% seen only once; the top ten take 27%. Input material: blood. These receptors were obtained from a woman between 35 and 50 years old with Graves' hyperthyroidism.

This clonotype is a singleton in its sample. This CDR3 is CATSLGQATFGDPYTF. The CDR3 bases are TGTGCCACCAGCCTAGGACAGGCTACATTTGGCGACCCTTACACCTTC. The chain uses TRBV15 and TRBJ1-2; 7 nucleotides align to TRBD1. Germline CDR1 is LNHNV and CDR2 is YYDKDF (reference sequence). CDR3 length equals 16 residues. Trimming at V came to 5 bases and at J to 11 bases, leaving 20 bases not matched to a gene.

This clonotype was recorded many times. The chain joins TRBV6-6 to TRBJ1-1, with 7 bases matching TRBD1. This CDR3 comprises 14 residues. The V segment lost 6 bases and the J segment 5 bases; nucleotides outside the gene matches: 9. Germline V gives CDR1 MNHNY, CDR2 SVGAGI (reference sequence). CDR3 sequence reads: CASRSDRVETEAFF. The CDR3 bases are TGTGCCAGCAGATCCGACAGGGTCGAAACTGAAGCTTTCTTT.

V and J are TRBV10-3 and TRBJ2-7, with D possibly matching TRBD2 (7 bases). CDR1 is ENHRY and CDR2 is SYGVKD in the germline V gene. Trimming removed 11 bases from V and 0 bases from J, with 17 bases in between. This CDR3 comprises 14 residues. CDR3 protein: CAAGASGASYEQYF. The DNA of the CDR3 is TGTGCCGCAGGGGCTAGCGGAGCCTCCTACGAGCAGTACTTC.

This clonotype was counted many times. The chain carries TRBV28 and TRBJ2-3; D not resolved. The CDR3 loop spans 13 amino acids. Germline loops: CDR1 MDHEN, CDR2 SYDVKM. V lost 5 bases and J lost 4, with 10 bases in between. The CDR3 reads CASSIPVADTQYF. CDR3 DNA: TGTGCCAGCAGTATCCCGGTGGCAGATACGCAGTATTTT.

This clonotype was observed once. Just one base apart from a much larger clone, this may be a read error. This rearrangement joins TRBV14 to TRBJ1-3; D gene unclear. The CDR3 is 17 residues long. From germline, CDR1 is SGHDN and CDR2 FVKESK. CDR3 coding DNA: TGTACCAGCAGCCAAGATACGGCGGTGATCTCTGGAAACACCATATATTTT. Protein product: CTSSQDTAVISGNTIYF.

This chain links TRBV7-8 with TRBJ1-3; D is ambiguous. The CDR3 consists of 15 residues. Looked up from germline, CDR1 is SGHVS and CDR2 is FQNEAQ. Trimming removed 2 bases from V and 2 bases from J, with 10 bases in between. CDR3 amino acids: CASSLMAGAGNTIYF. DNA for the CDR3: TGTGCCAGCAGCTTAATGGCTGGCGCTGGAAACACCATATATTTT.